The clone carrying this T cell receptor beta chain was counted a few times. The data belong to a study of T-cell memory formation after mild COVID-19. Across the whole study: Largely donor-specific TCR clusters were found.

V gave up 4 bases and J gave up 4 bases, with 20 bases separating them. The germline CDR1 and CDR2 sequences are SNHLY and FYNNEI. The CDR3 totals 16 residues. TCRdb used MiXCR to reprocess the 5' RACE reads, holding one entry per CDR3 protein. This repertoire shows around 82,000 distinct CDR3 sequences, over 10% found once; its top ten account for 35% to 50%. V gene TRBV2 combines with J gene TRBJ2-7; D is possibly TRBD2 (7 bases). Sequencing used PBMCs or a T cell subset sorted from them (not recorded which). This sequence originates from a man aged 18-30 years who had mild COVID-19 (a few samples of this study predate the infection). Cell type and time point are not known. This chain's CDR3 is CASSGMRGQDSYEQYV. CDR3 nucleotides: TGTGCCAGCAGTGGGATGCGGGGGCAGGATTCTTACGAGCAGTACGTC.